Shown below are 25 T cell receptor beta chains from a single sample sequenced in a study of blood T cell repertoires in COVID-19 (dated by TCRdb to about 2020). The library relied on the immunoSEQ multiplex PCR assay. The source is immuneACCESS, and TCRdb retained only in-frame sequences with V and J called. Part of the clones is not carried over; for the studies checked, unresolved V genes explain less than half of this, and the remainder is unexplained. The sample table shows some 200,000 clones, and 70% to 85% are seen once. The ten biggest clones cover 6% to 8% of the sample. The sequencing input was peripheral blood. These receptor sequences come from a human donor with acute or convalescent COVID-19. The donor label of this sample is uncertain.

The J gene is TRBJ2-1, the V gene TRBV5-1, with a possible D match to TRBD2 (6 bases). The CDR3 contains 14 residues. Germline V gene data show CDR1 as SGHRS and CDR2 as YFSETQ. Trimming stripped 7 bases from V and 4 bases from J, with 15 bases between. CDR3 DNA sequence: TGCGCCAGCGGGAGAGGGGAGGCTTACAATGAGCAGTTCTTC. This encodes CASGRGEAYNEQFF.

Here the CDR3 reads CAWSVRDPRGTIYF. In DNA form, the CDR3 reads TGTGCCTGGAGTGTCAGAGACCCCCGAGGCACCATATATTTT. This chain links TRBV30 with TRBJ1-3; D remains ambiguous. Trimming cost V 0 bases and J 9 bases, with 15 bases left between them. Germline V gene lookup returns CDR1 GTSNPN and CDR2 SVGIG (reference sequence). CDR3 length: 14 residues. Combining the CDR3 with reference TRBV30 and TRBJ1-3 gives the whole variable domain SQTIHQWPATLVQPVGSPLSLECTVEGTSNPNLYWYRQAAGRGLQLLFYSVGIGQISSEVPQNLSASRPQDRQFILSSKKLLLSDSGFYLCAWSVRDPRGTIYFGEGSWLTVV.

The chain recombines TRBV6-1 with TRBJ1-6; D perhaps matches TRBD1 (5 bases). The CDR3 contains 12 residues. Looked up from germline, CDR1 is MNHNS and CDR2 is SASEGT. V was trimmed by 3 bases and J by 14 bases, leaving 11 bases between them. This chain's CDR3 is CASSEVPGALHF. In DNA form, the CDR3 reads TGTGCCAGCAGTGAGGTCCCGGGGGCCCTCCACTTT.

The genes are TRBV7-2 and TRBJ2-2; 8 bases fit TRBD1. The V segment lost 5 bases and the J segment 2 bases; nucleotides outside the gene matches: 7. In germline, CDR1 is SGHTA, CDR2 FQGNSA. CDR3 length equals 16 residues. The CDR3 DNA sequence: TGTGCCAGCAGCATCTCCGGGACAGGAAACACCGGGGAGCTGTTTTTT. Translated, it gives CASSISGTGNTGELFF.

This clone was seen only once. The chain employs TRBV4-1 and TRBJ1-2, with D uncertain. Trimming removed 4 bases from V and 4 bases from J, with 16 bases in between. CDR3 length equals 15 residues. CDR1 MGHRA and CDR2 YSYEKL come from the germline V gene. CDR3 protein: CASSPGEDNRYGYTF. CDR3 nucleotide sequence: TGCGCCAGCAGCCCCGGCGAAGACAATCGCTATGGCTACACCTTC.

The chain combines TRBV4-1 with TRBJ2-1; D uncertain. V was cut by 4 bases and J by 0 bases, with 7 bases left in between. Per the germline V gene, CDR1 is MGHRA and CDR2 is YSYEKL. This CDR3 has 14 residues. In nucleotides, the CDR3 is TGCGCCAGCAGCCCCCGGGTCTCCTACAATGAGCAGTTCTTC. Encoded protein: CASSPRVSYNEQFF.

The chain couples TRBV5-4 to TRBJ2-7; TRBD2 is a possible D gene (6 bases). The CDR3 has 13 amino acids. Trimming shortened V by 6 bases and J by 3 bases, and 13 bases separated the two germline ends. Germline V CDR1 and CDR2: SGHNT, YYREEE (reference sequence). The CDR3 bases are TGTGCCAGCACCCTCATGGGGGGCTACGAGCAGTACTTC. Protein product: CASTLMGGYEQYF.

This clone was seen a few times. The CDR3 reads CSVEDLGELFF. In DNA form, the CDR3 reads TGCAGCGTTGAAGATCTCGGGGAGCTGTTTTTT. This chain connects TRBV29-1 to TRBJ2-2; D is unresolved. The CDR3 sequence is 11 residues long. Germline V gives CDR1 SQVTM, CDR2 ANQGSEA. Trimming cost V 0 bases and J 7 bases, with 3 bases left between them.

CDR3 loop: CASSSPGQLAKNIQYF. CDR3 in DNA: TGTGCCAGCAGTTCCCCAGGACAATTAGCCAAAAACATTCAGTACTTC. The rearrangement links TRBV28 to TRBJ2-4; D may be TRBD1 (5 bases). V was pared by 4 bases and J by 0 bases, with 13 bases between. Germline assignment: CDR1 MDHEN and CDR2 SYDVKM. The CDR3 loop spans 16 amino acids.

This chain links TRBV7-7 with TRBJ2-1; D unresolved. CDR1 is SSHAT, CDR2 FNYEAQ, per germline (reference sequence). The CDR3 length is 14 residues. V dropped 5 bases and J dropped 0 bases, with 8 bases sitting between them. The CDR3 DNA reads TGTGCCAGCAGCCCCCAACTCTCCTACAATGAGCAGTTCTTC. This sequence encodes CASSPQLSYNEQFF.

The chain uses TRBV18 and TRBJ2-2; D is possibly TRBD2 (5 bases). The germline V gene encodes CDR1 KGHSH and CDR2 LQKENI. Deletions cut 2 bases from V and 5 bases from J, with 9 bases between. The CDR3 runs 14 residues. The chain's CDR3 is CASSPERMTGELFF. The CDR3 nucleotides are TGTGCCAGCTCACCAGAGCGGATGACCGGGGAGCTGTTTTTT.

V gene TRBV18 combines with J gene TRBJ2-1, with D maybe TRBD2 (6 bases). V lost 2 bases, J lost 4 bases, and 12 bases lay in between. This CDR3 region has 15 residues. From germline, CDR1 is KGHSH and CDR2 LQKENI. CDR3 coding DNA: TGTGCCAGCTCACCAAGTTCGGGAGCTTACAATGAGCAGTTCTTC. Encoded protein: CASSPSSGAYNEQFF. Drawing the rest from reference TRBV18 and TRBJ2-1, the complete variable domain is NAGVMQNPRHLVRRRGQEARLRCSPMKGHSHVYWYRQLPEEGLKFMVYLQKENIIDESGMPKERFSAEFPKEGPSILRIQQVVRGDSAAYFCASSPSSGAYNEQFFGPGTRLTVL.

The rearrangement links TRBV11-2 to TRBJ2-1, with 14 positions matching TRBD2. V lost 5 bases, J lost 6 bases, and 15 bases stayed unmatched. The CDR3 spans 19 residues. Germline lookup yields CDR1 SGHAT and CDR2 FQNNGV. The DNA for the CDR3 is TGTGCCAGCAGCCCGAGACCGGGACTAGCGGGAGCTGGTGGCAATGAGCAGTTCTTC. Residues: CASSPRPGLAGAGGNEQFF.

The rearrangement joins TRBV4-3 to TRBJ2-3; TRBD1 matches 8 bases. The J segment lost 4 bases and the V segment lost 0 bases, leaving 3 bases of the junction unmatched. CDR1 is LGHNA, CDR2 YSLEER, per germline. The CDR3 has 15 amino acids. The CDR3 DNA reads TGCGCCAGCAGCCAAGATAACAGGGGGGCAGATACGCAGTATTTT. It encodes CASSQDNRGADTQYF.

This clone was seen more than once but under ten times. Other DNA sequences from this sample encode an identical CDR3 as well. The chain joins TRBV5-1 to TRBJ2-2; TRBD2 matches 16 bases. Germline trimming cut 4 bases from V and 5 bases from J; bases unmatched to any gene: 2. The CDR3 length is 16 residues. The V gene's germline CDR1 is SGHRS and CDR2 YFSETQ. Here the CDR3 reads CASSGGLAGGTGELFF. CDR3 DNA sequence: TGCGCCAGCAGCGGGGGACTAGCGGGAGGGACCGGGGAGCTGTTTTTT.

The genes are TRBV27 and TRBJ2-1; D possibly corresponds to TRBD2 (5 bases). CDR3 length: 16 residues. V was shortened by 4 bases and J by 7 bases, with 20 bases between the two germline ends. The V gene's germline CDR1 is MNHEY and CDR2 SMNVEV (reference sequence). The CDR3 protein is CASSSGSSAWHNEQFF. The CDR3 nucleotides read TGTGCCAGCAGTTCGGGGAGCTCGGCGTGGCATAATGAGCAGTTCTTC.

The DNA for the CDR3 is TGTGCCAGCAGCTTGCCGGGGGGGTCCTATGGCTACACCTTC. This sequence encodes CASSLPGGSYGYTF. The chain joins TRBV7-9 to TRBJ1-2; maybe TRBD1 (5 bases). The CDR3 totals 14 residues. The germline gives CDR1 SEHNR, CDR2 FQNEAQ (reference sequence). The germline V and J ends were trimmed by 3 bases and 4 bases, with 12 bases remaining between them.

This chain joins TRBV11-3 and TRBJ2-2, with TRBD1 matching 7 bases. This CDR3 has 16 residues. V lost 2 bases, J lost 3 bases, and 6 bases stayed unmatched. Germline CDR1 is SGHNT and CDR2 is YENEEA. DNA for the CDR3: TGTGCCAGCAGCTTAATGTGGACAGGTGACACCGGGGAGCTGTTTTTT. Amino acids: CASSLMWTGDTGELFF.

This sequence joins TRBV3-1 (or the pseudogene TRBV3-2) and TRBJ2-2; 12 bases match TRBD1. The V and J ends lost 4 bases and 4 bases, in that order; junction bases with no gene match: 4. The V gene's germline CDR1 is LGHDT and CDR2 YNNKEL (reference sequence). This CDR3 has 16 residues. CDR3 region: CASSRDRGRGTGELFF. CDR3 DNA sequence: TGTGCCAGCAGCCGGGACAGGGGGCGGGGCACCGGGGAGCTGTTTTTT.

The J gene is TRBJ1-2, the V gene TRBV28; tentative D call: TRBD1 (5 bases). V lost 5 bases and J lost 4, with 11 bases in between. Germline V CDR1 and CDR2: MDHEN, SYDVKM. The CDR3 contains 13 residues. The CDR3 bases are TGTGCCAGCAGTCTCACAGGCCTCTATGGCTACACCTTC. Protein product: CASSLTGLYGYTF.

The chain carries TRBV18 and TRBJ1-2, with 12 bases lining up with TRBD1. The junction had 8 bases not matched to a gene; V was cut back by 2 bases and J by 4 bases. Germline lookup yields CDR1 KGHSH and CDR2 LQKENI. CDR3 length equals 17 residues. The CDR3 nucleotides read TGTGCCAGCTCACCAACGGGACAGGGGGCTTATGGCTATGGCTACACCTTC. It is translated as CASSPTGQGAYGYGYTF. Together with reference TRBV18 and TRBJ1-2, the CDR3 gives the full variable domain: NAGVMQNPRHLVRRRGQEARLRCSPMKGHSHVYWYRQLPEEGLKFMVYLQKENIIDESGMPKERFSAEFPKEGPSILRIQQVVRGDSAAYFCASSPTGQGAYGYGYTFGSGTRLTVV.

V usage is TRBV6-5 and J usage is TRBJ1-5; the match to TRBD1 covers 7 bases. The CDR3 consists of 13 residues. J gave up 4 bases and V 6 bases, and 3 bases lay outside the gene matches. The germline V gene has CDR1 MNHEY and CDR2 SVGAGI. The CDR3 region has the DNA TGTGCCAGCAGCGGACAGGAGAATCAGCCCCAGCATTTT. Translation: CASSGQENQPQHF.

The rearrangement joins TRBV5-6 to TRBJ2-1; 8 bases map to TRBD2. CDR3 size: 12 residues. The germline V gene has CDR1 SGHDT and CDR2 YYEEEE. With V trimmed by 2 bases and J by 9 bases, 1 base remained unmatched. CDR3 sequence (DNA): TGTGCCAGCAGCTTCGGGGGGGCTGAGCAGTTCTTC. It codes for CASSFGGAEQFF. Full variable domain (outside the CDR3, taken from reference TRBV5-6 and TRBJ2-1): DAGVTQSPTHLIKTRGQQVTLRCSPKSGHDTVSWYQQALGQGPQFIFQYYEEEERQRGNFPDRFSGHQFPNYSSELNVNALLLGDSALYLCASSFGGAEQFFGPGTRLTVL.

CDR3 in amino acids: CAWRGTGAPNSPLHF. In nucleotides, the CDR3 is TGTGCCTGGAGAGGGACAGGGGCTCCCAATTCACCCCTCCACTTT. The V call is TRBV30, the J call TRBJ1-6, with 10 nucleotides matching TRBD1. Germline V CDR1 and CDR2: GTSNPN, SVGIG (reference sequence). V shed 3 bases and J 7 bases; nucleotides not matched to a gene: 6. The CDR3 has 15 amino acids.

This clone was seen a few times. The chain employs TRBV3-1 (or the pseudogene TRBV3-2) and TRBJ1-1, with D hard to call. The CDR3 has 14 amino acids. Trimming left V 4 bases short and J 1 base short, with 10 bases between. From germline, CDR1 is LGHDT and CDR2 YNNKEL (reference sequence). The CDR3 protein is CASSPGKGNTEAFF. The CDR3 bases are TGTGCCAGCAGCCCCGGGAAGGGGAACACTGAAGCTTTCTTT.